This passage covers 7 T cell receptor beta chains from one sample sequenced in a study of cytomegalovirus exposure and HLA in healthy donors. This PCR relied on a set of 60 Vbeta primers and 13 Jbeta primers. The protocol was immunoSEQ multiplex PCR, while the TCRdb copy is restricted to in-frame clones and leaves out a portion. The sample shows tens of thousands of clones, 72% of them seen only once. Sequencing was performed on PBMCs. The source of these receptors is a woman aged 45-60 years in good health and CMV-seronegative.

V usage is TRBV6-1 and J usage is TRBJ2-7; 7 bases are a match to TRBD1. The CDR3 contains 14 residues. The V and J ends lost 6 bases and 2 bases, in that order; junction bases with no gene match: 7. Germline CDR1 is MNHNS and CDR2 is SASEGT. The CDR3 region is CASRGQLATYEQYF. DNA for the CDR3: TGTGCCAGCAGGGGACAGCTCGCAACCTACGAGCAGTACTTC.

CDR3 sequence reads: CASAPGNSYGYTF. Written as DNA, the CDR3 is TGTGCCAGTGCCCCAGGGAATTCCTATGGCTACACCTTC. This chain uses TRBV6-6 with TRBJ1-2; a possible D gene is TRBD1 (5 bases). Germline CDR1 is MNHNY and CDR2 is SVGAGI (reference sequence). There are 13 residues in the CDR3. V was trimmed by 9 bases and J by 4 bases, leaving 15 bases between them.

This clone was seen only a few times. The gene calls are TRBV5-1 and TRBJ2-7; the D gene is possibly TRBD2 (7 bases). V lost 4 bases to trimming and J lost 3 bases, with 11 bases between them. Germline V gene lookup returns CDR1 SGHRS and CDR2 YFSETQ. The CDR3 loop spans 13 amino acids. CDR3 in DNA: TGCGCCAGCAGCGGACAGCGGGGCTACGAGCAGTACTTC. Its protein is CASSGQRGYEQYF.

The rearrangement joins TRBV11-2 to TRBJ2-5; D uncertain. The CDR3 runs to 15 residues. V was clipped by 6 bases and J by 2 bases, with 16 bases between them. CDR1 is SGHAT and CDR2 is FQNNGV in the germline V gene. DNA for the CDR3: TGTGCCAGCAGACGCCAACTTACAGATCAAGAGACCCAGTACTTC. Its protein product is CASRRQLTDQETQYF.

Only a few counts were recorded for this clone. The rearrangement links TRBV6-1 to TRBJ1-3; D is ambiguous. CDR3 length: 15 residues. V was pared by 1 base and J by 0 bases, with 7 bases between. In germline, CDR1 is MNHNS, CDR2 SASEGT. CDR3 sequence reads: CASSEGAGSGNTIYF. The DNA of the CDR3 is TGTGCCAGCAGTGAAGGGGCAGGCTCTGGAAACACCATATATTTT.

This clone was counted once. CDR3 sequence: CASSDGTGSTGVNTIYF. The CDR3 nucleotides are TGTGCCAGCAGTGATGGCACAGGCAGTACGGGGGTAAACACCATATATTTT. The rearrangement uses TRBV2 and TRBJ1-3, with D possibly matching TRBD1 (5 bases). Germline loops: CDR1 SNHLY, CDR2 FYNNEI. This CDR3 contains 17 residues. The germline V and J ends were trimmed by 3 bases and 6 bases, with 21 bases remaining between them.

The chain joins TRBV19 to TRBJ2-7; 7 bases are shared with TRBD1. The J segment lost 7 bases and the V segment lost 4 bases, leaving 13 bases of the junction unmatched. The CDR3 loop spans 15 amino acids. Germline-derived CDR1 and CDR2 are LNHDA and SQIVND (reference sequence). CDR3 nucleotides: TGTGCCAGTAGTAAGGGGGCGGACAGACCTACGGAGCAGTACTTC. This encodes CASSKGADRPTEQYF.